The 2 T cell receptor beta chains given below trace back to one sample, sequenced in a study of shared clonotypes between healthy human individuals. The method was immunoSEQ multiplex PCR; TCRdb's version includes in-frame clones alone and lacks a portion of them. This table has some 500,000 clones, about 96% appearing once. Specimen: naive CD4+ T cells sorted from blood. Sample subset: CD45RA+ positively selected. Receptor source: a woman aged 25 to 39 in good health.

This clone has only one observation. This chain connects TRBV4-2 to TRBJ1-2; 9 positions agree with TRBD1. Trimming cost V 5 bases and J 4 bases; bases outside gene matches: 2. Per the germline V gene, CDR1 is LGHNA and CDR2 is YNFKEQ. This CDR3 contains 13 residues. DNA for the CDR3: TGTGCCAGCAGCTTGACAGGGGGCTATGGCTACACCTTC. It is translated as CASSLTGGYGYTF.

The chain couples TRBV2 to TRBJ1-2; TRBD1 matches 8 bases. The CDR3 length is 17 residues. With 3 bases clipped from V and 7 bases from J, the junction kept 16 bases outside the gene matches. The germline CDR1 and CDR2 sequences are SNHLY and FYNNEI. CDR3 sequence: CASSDRGRISPTSGYTF. DNA for the CDR3: TGTGCCAGCAGTGACAGGGGGCGTATTAGTCCTACCAGTGGCTACACCTTC.